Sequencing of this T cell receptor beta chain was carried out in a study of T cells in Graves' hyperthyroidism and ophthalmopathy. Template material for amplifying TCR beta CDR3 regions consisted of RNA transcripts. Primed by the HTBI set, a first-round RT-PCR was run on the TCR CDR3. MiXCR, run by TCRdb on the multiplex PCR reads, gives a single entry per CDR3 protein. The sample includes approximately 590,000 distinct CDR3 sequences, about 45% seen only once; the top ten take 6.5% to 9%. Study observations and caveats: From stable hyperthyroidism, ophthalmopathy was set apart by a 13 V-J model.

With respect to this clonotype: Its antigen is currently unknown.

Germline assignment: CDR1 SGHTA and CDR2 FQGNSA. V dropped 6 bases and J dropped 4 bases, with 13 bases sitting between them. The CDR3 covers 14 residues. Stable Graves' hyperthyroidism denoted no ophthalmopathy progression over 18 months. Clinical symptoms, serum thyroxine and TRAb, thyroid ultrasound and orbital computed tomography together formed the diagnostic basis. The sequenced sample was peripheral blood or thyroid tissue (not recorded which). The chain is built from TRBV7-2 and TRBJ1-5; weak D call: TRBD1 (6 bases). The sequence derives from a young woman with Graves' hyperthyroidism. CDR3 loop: CASSSGTSNQPQHF. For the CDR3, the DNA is TGTGCCAGCAGTTCCGGGACATCTAATCAGCCCCAGCATTTT.